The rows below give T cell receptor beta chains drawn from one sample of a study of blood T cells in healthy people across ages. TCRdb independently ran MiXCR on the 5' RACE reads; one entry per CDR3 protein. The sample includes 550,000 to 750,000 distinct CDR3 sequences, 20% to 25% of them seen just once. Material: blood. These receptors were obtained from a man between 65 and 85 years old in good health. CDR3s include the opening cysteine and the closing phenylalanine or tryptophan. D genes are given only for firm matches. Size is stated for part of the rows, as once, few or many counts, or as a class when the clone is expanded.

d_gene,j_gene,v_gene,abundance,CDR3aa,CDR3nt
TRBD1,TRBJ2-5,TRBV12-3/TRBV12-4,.,CASRSLVGTGGLETQYF,TGTGCCAGCAGGTCCCTTGTCGGGACAGGGGGCCTAGAGACCCAGTACTTC
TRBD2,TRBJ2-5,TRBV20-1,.,CSATSGRGPETQYF,TGCAGTGCTACTAGCGGGAGAGGCCCAGAGACCCAGTACTTC
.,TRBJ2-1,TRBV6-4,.,CASSSAGGLPLRKSYNEQFF,TGTGCCAGCAGTTCGGCCGGGGGTCTCCCCCTCAGGAAGTCCTACAATGAGCAGTTCTTC
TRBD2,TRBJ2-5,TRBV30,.,CAWRLAGLETQYF,TGTGCCTGGAGACTAGCGGGATTGGAGACCCAGTACTTC
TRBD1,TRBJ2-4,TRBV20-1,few,CSARDLALQGLKNIQYF,TGCAGTGCTAGAGATTTAGCCCTACAGGGGCTCAAAAACATTCAGTACTTC
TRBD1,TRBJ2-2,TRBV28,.,CASSWDRENTGELFF,TGTGCCAGCAGTTGGGACAGGGAGAACACCGGGGAGCTGTTTTTT
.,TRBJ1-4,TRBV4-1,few,CASSQGWGGEVEKLFF,TGCGCCAGCAGCCAAGGTTGGGGTGGAGAGGTCGAAAAACTGTTTTTT
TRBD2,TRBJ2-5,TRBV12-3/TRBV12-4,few,CASSWGGLAAETQYF,TGTGCCAGCAGTTGGGGGGGACTAGCGGCTGAGACCCAGTACTTC
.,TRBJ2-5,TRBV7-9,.,CASSLVGTLKETQYF,TGTGCCAGCAGCTTAGTCGGGACATTGAAAGAGACCCAGTACTTC
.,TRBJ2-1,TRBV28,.,CASSQTPPGEWYNEQFF,TGTGCCAGCAGCCAAACCCCGCCAGGAGAGTGGTACAATGAGCAGTTCTTC
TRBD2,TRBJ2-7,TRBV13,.,CASSFPTSGSYEQYF,TGTGCCAGCAGTTTCCCGACTAGCGGGTCCTACGAGCAGTACTTC
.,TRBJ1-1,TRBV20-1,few,CSARGGSLDTEAFF,TGCAGTGCTAGAGGGGGTAGCTTAGACACTGAAGCTTTCTTT
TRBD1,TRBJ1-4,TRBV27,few,CASSPDRGALGKLFF,TGTGCCAGCAGCCCCGACAGGGGAGCATTGGGAAAACTGTTTTTT
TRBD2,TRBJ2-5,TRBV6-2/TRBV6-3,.,CASSLGTSGNLAF,TGTGCCAGCAGTTTAGGGACTAGCGGGAATTTAGCCTTC
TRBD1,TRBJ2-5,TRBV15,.,CATSKRQGETQYF,TGTGCCACCAGCAAAAGACAGGGGGAGACCCAGTACTTC
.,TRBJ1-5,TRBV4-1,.,CASSQSAQVTYQPQHF,TGCGCCAGCAGCCAATCCGCTCAGGTCACATATCAGCCCCAGCATTTT
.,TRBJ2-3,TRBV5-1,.,CASSSRQSATDTQYF,TGCGCCAGCAGTAGCAGGCAGAGTGCCACAGATACGCAGTATTTT
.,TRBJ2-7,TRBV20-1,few,CSANTVASYEQYF,TGCAGTGCAAATACGGTAGCATCCTACGAGCAGTACTTC
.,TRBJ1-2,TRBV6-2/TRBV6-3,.,CASDYSGLDGYTF,TGTGCCAGCGATTACTCGGGGTTGGATGGCTACACCTTC
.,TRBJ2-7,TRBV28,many,CASSLGAAITYEQYF,TGTGCCAGCAGTTTAGGGGCAGCTATTACCTACGAGCAGTACTTC
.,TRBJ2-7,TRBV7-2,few,CASSRVPYEQYF,TGTGCCAGCAGCCGCGTTCCCTACGAGCAGTACTTC
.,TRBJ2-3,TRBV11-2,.,CASSLGLLGREEYF,TGTGCCAGCAGCTTAGGGTTATTAGGACGAGAGGAGTATTTT
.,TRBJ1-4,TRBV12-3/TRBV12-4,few,CASRPKGATNEKLFF,TGTGCCAGTCGACCTAAGGGGGCAACTAATGAAAAACTGTTTTTT
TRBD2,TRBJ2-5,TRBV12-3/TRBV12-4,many,CASSLLLAGVETQYF,TGTGCCAGCAGTTTATTGCTAGCGGGAGTAGAGACCCAGTACTTC
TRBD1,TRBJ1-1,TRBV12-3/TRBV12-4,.,CASRLTQGKAFF,TGTGCCAGCAGGCTAACACAGGGGAAAGCTTTCTTT
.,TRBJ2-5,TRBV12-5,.,CASGLVVETQYF,TGTGCTAGTGGTTTGGTAGTGGAGACCCAGTACTTC
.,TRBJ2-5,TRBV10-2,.,CASSDVAPETQYF,TGCGCCAGCAGTGATGTGGCCCCAGAGACCCAGTACTTC
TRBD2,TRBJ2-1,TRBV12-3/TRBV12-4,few,CASSKRLAGGWFF,TGTGCCAGCAGTAAACGACTAGCGGGAGGTTGGTTCTTC
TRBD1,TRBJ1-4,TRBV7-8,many,CASSFRDRGEKLFF,TGTGCCAGCAGCTTCCGGGACAGGGGTGAAAAACTGTTTTTT
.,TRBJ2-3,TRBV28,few,CASSPRGGDTQYF,TGTGCCAGTTCCCCGCGAGGGGGAGATACGCAGTATTTT
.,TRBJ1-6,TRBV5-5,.,CASSPDPGTQNSPLHF,TGTGCCAGCAGCCCAGACCCCGGGACCCAAAATTCACCCCTCCACTTT
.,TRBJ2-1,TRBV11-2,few,CASSLDGLQYNEQFF,TGTGCCAGCAGCTTAGACGGCTTGCAGTACAATGAGCAGTTCTTC
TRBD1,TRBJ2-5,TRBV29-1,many,CSVDRTGPIQETQYF,TGCAGCGTTGACCGGACAGGGCCTATTCAAGAGACCCAGTACTTC
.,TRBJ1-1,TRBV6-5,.,CASIDLNTAAFF,TGTGCCAGCATAGACCTGAACACTGCAGCTTTCTTT
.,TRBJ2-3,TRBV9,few,CASSVVSLPGTDTQYF,TGTGCCAGCAGCGTGGTGTCTCTACCTGGCACAGATACGCAGTATTTT
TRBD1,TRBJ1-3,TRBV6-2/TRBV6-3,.,CASSYRDRRRGTIYF,TGTGCCAGCAGTTACCGGGACAGAAGAAGAGGCACCATATATTTT
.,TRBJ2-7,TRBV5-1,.,CASSFVSGDSYEQYF,TGCGCCAGCAGCTTCGTTAGCGGCGACTCCTACGAGCAGTACTTC
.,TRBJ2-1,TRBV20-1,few,CSASHPYNEQFF,TGCAGTGCTAGTCATCCTTACAATGAGCAGTTCTTC
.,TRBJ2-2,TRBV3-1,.,CASSLAEGRNTGELFF,TGTGCCAGCAGCCTCGCGGAGGGCAGGAACACCGGGGAGCTGTTTTTT
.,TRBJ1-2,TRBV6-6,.,CAASVPGSYGYTF,TGTGCCGCCTCGGTCCCTGGGAGCTATGGCTACACCTTC
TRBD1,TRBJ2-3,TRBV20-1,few,CSASGRGQGDTQYF,TGCAGTGCTAGTGGCAGGGGGCAGGGAGATACGCAGTATTTT
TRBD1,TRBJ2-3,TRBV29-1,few,CSVRQGWIDTQYF,TGCAGCGTGCGACAGGGTTGGATAGATACGCAGTATTTT
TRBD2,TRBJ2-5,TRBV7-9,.,CASSLGLAGHQETQYF,TGTGCCAGCAGCTTGGGACTAGCGGGTCACCAGGAGACCCAGTACTTC
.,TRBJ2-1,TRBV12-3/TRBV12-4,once,CASRELNNEQFF,TGTGCCAGCCGGGAATTGAACAATGAGCAGTTCTTC
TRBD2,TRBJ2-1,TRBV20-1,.,CSAKKAGKDSNEQFF,TGCAGTGCTAAGAAAGCGGGAAAGGACTCCAATGAGCAGTTCTTC
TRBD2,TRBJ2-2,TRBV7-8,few,CASSLRNSAGGPGELFF,TGTGCCAGCAGCTTACGTAATAGTGCGGGAGGGCCCGGGGAGCTGTTTTTT
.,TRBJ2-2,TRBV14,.,CASSQQINTGELFF,TGTGCCAGCAGCCAGCAGATCAACACCGGGGAGCTGTTTTTT
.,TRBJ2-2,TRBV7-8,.,CASSVSGTQTTGELFF,TGTGCCAGCAGCGTATCCGGGACTCAAACCACCGGGGAGCTGTTTTTT
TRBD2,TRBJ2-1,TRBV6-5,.,CASRSTSGSKNEQFF,TGTGCCAGCAGGTCGACTAGCGGGAGCAAGAATGAGCAGTTCTTC
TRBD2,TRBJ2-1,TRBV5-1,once,CASRGSGSYNKQFF,TGCGCCAGCCGGGGGAGCGGGAGCTACAATAAGCAGTTCTTC